Following are 17 T cell receptor beta chains from one sample sequenced in a study of blood T cell repertoires in COVID-19. Only in-frame clones appear in the TCRdb table, and some are missing; sequencing was by immunoSEQ multiplex PCR. The table has about 300,000 clones, 85% to 90% seen once. The sequenced sample was peripheral blood. The source is a woman under 40 with COVID-19, enrolled during active disease.

J is TRBJ1-2 and V is TRBV7-8; tentatively, D is TRBD1 (6 bases). Germline V gene lookup returns CDR1 SGHVS and CDR2 FQNEAQ. The V end lost 1 base, the J end lost 6 bases, and 9 bases lay between the germline ends. CDR3 length equals 13 residues. The chain's CDR3 is CASSLGPGDGYTF. CDR3 coding DNA: TGTGCCAGCAGCTTAGGGCCAGGGGATGGCTACACCTTC. Variable domain in full (rest from reference TRBV7-8 and TRBJ1-2): GAGVSQSPRYKVAKRGQDVALRCDPISGHVSLFWYQQALGQGPEFLTYFQNEAQLDKSGLPSDRFFAERPEGSVSTLKIQRTQQEDSAVYLCASSLGPGDGYTFGSGTRLTVV.

V gene TRBV6-2 or TRBV6-3 combines with J gene TRBJ2-1; D is perhaps TRBD2 (6 bases). Germline values: CDR1 MNHEY, CDR2 SVGEGT. The CDR3 contains 13 residues. V was trimmed by 5 bases and J by 8 bases, leaving 13 bases between them. CDR3 sequence reads: CASSLRWGDEQFF. CDR3 DNA sequence: TGTGCCAGCAGTCTCAGATGGGGGGATGAGCAGTTCTTC.

This chain uses TRBV7-2 with TRBJ1-5; D not certain. The CDR3 has 12 amino acids. CDR1 is SGHTA and CDR2 is FQGNSA in the germline V gene. The ends were cut back, 5 bases at V and 9 bases at J, with 11 bases in the middle. Here the CDR3 reads CASSAEAGPQHF. CDR3 DNA: TGTGCCAGCAGCGCTGAGGCTGGGCCCCAGCATTTT.

This chain joins TRBV5-6 and TRBJ1-5; weak D call: TRBD1 (5 bases). V was shortened by 1 base and J by 4 bases, with 6 bases between the two germline ends. Germline CDR1 reads SGHDT; CDR2 reads YYEEEE. The CDR3 length is 13 residues. As DNA, the CDR3 is TGTGCCAGCAGCTTGAGACAGAATCAGCCCCAGCATTTT. Its translation: CASSLRQNQPQHF.

As to this clone: The same CDR3 can be traced to other DNA sequences in this sample. This chain uses TRBV6-4 with TRBJ2-3, with D possibly TRBD2 on 5 matching bases. Germline assignment: CDR1 MRHNA and CDR2 SNTAGT. Trimming removed 0 bases from V and 0 bases from J, with 7 bases in between. CDR3 size: 15 residues. CDR3: CASSDSGGSTDTQYF. The CDR3 region has the DNA TGTGCCAGCAGTGACTCGGGCGGGAGCACAGATACGCAGTATTTT.

The rearrangement uses TRBV27 and TRBJ1-2, with a weak D call TRBD1 (6 bases). V gave up 5 bases and J gave up 4 bases, with 17 bases separating them. The CDR3 loop spans 15 amino acids. The germline V gene has CDR1 MNHEY and CDR2 SMNVEV (reference sequence). The chain's CDR3 is CASSRAPQGTYGYTF. The CDR3 DNA follows: TGTGCCAGCAGTCGTGCTCCCCAGGGGACCTATGGCTACACCTTC.

The rearrangement uses TRBV5-8 and TRBJ1-1; D ambiguous. This CDR3 is 15 amino acids long. Trimming removed 0 bases from V and 1 base from J, with 10 bases in between. Germline CDR1 is SGHTS and CDR2 is YDEGEE. CDR3 bases: TGTGCCAGCAGCTTGGCCGGCGGAGGGAACACTGAAGCTTTCTTT. This codes for CASSLAGGGNTEAFF.

J is TRBJ1-2 and V is TRBV4-1; no reliable D call. Trimming removed 4 bases from V and 2 bases from J, with 14 bases in between. CDR3 length: 15 amino acids. Germline V gives CDR1 MGHRA, CDR2 YSYEKL. In DNA form, the CDR3 reads TGCGCCAGCAGCCTTGCGGATCAGCCCAACTATGGCTACACCTTC. Translated, it gives CASSLADQPNYGYTF.

The chain joins TRBV5-4 to TRBJ1-1, with D unresolved. Germline V lookup: CDR1 SGHNT, CDR2 YYREEE (reference sequence). The CDR3 sequence is 16 residues long. The germline V and J ends were trimmed by 0 bases and 4 bases, with 16 bases remaining between them. CDR3 residues: CASSLGGLLDGTEAFF. The CDR3 coding sequence is TGTGCCAGCAGCTTGGGCGGGCTGCTCGACGGCACTGAAGCTTTCTTT.

The V gene is TRBV24-1, the J gene TRBJ1-5, with D unclear. CDR3 size: 13 residues. Trimming pared 1 base from V and 6 bases from J, leaving 6 bases between. The germline V gene has CDR1 KGHDR and CDR2 SFDVKD. Here the CDR3 DNA reads TGTGCCACCAGTGATTTCCGAGTTCAGCCCCAGCATTTT. Translating it yields CATSDFRVQPQHF.

J is TRBJ1-4 and V is TRBV7-8; TRBD1 is a possible D gene (5 bases). V was pared by 2 bases and J by 3 bases, with 10 bases between. Germline V lookup: CDR1 SGHVS, CDR2 FQNEAQ. The CDR3 consists of 15 residues. The CDR3 reads CASSLRAGSNEKLFF. The CDR3 DNA reads TGTGCCAGCAGCTTAAGGGCAGGGTCTAATGAAAAACTGTTTTTT. Looking up the rest from reference TRBV7-8 and TRBJ1-4 gives the full variable domain: GAGVSQSPRYKVAKRGQDVALRCDPISGHVSLFWYQQALGQGPEFLTYFQNEAQLDKSGLPSDRFFAERPEGSVSTLKIQRTQQEDSAVYLCASSLRAGSNEKLFFGSGTQLSVL.

This rearrangement joins TRBV10-3 to TRBJ1-1; 7 bases are a match to TRBD1. The CDR3 has 13 residues. Germline CDR1 and CDR2: ENHRY and SYGVKD. V gave up 0 bases and J gave up 7 bases; unmatched junction bases: 2. The DNA for the CDR3 is TGTGCCATCAGTGAGTCAGGGGACAGTGAAGCTTTCTTT. Its translation is CAISESGDSEAFF.

This clone has just one count. The J gene is TRBJ2-1, the V gene TRBV13, with 9 bases identical to TRBD2. CDR3 length: 16 amino acids. Germline assignment: CDR1 PRHDT and CDR2 FYEKMQ (reference sequence). J gave up 5 bases and V 3 bases, and 8 bases lay outside the gene matches. CDR3 loop: CASSLVAGDGDNEQFF. In DNA, the CDR3 is TGTGCCAGCAGCTTGGTAGCGGGGGATGGGGACAATGAGCAGTTCTTC.

A few counts support this clone. The chain uses TRBV9 and TRBJ2-2; D ambiguous. Trimming removed 4 bases from V and 1 base from J, with 11 bases in between. Germline loops: CDR1 SGDLS, CDR2 YYNGEE. The CDR3 runs 15 residues. This chain's CDR3 is CASSPSVVNTGELFF. DNA for the CDR3: TGTGCCAGCAGCCCCAGCGTTGTGAACACCGGGGAGCTGTTTTTT.

The chain combines TRBV27 with TRBJ1-6; no definite D call. CDR3 length equals 17 residues. V was clipped by 3 bases and J by 6 bases, with 18 bases between them. The germline gives CDR1 MNHEY, CDR2 SMNVEV (reference sequence). The CDR3 loop is CASSFRAVSSSNSPLHF. The CDR3 DNA is TGTGCCAGCAGTTTCCGCGCAGTTAGCTCCAGTAATTCACCCCTCCACTTT.

This clone was detected once. The chain couples TRBV5-1 to TRBJ2-5, with D perhaps TRBD1 (6 bases). V was pared by 2 bases and J by 1 base, with 12 bases between. The CDR3 has 15 amino acids. Per germline, CDR1 SGHRS and CDR2 YFSETQ. CDR3 residues: CASSLQGPAQETQYF. The CDR3 DNA reads TGCGCCAGCAGCTTACAGGGTCCCGCCCAAGAGACCCAGTACTTC.

The chain is built from TRBV9 and TRBJ2-4; the D gene is possibly TRBD2 (6 bases). Per the germline V gene, CDR1 is SGDLS and CDR2 is YYNGEE. The CDR3 extends over 15 amino acids. Trimming stripped 3 bases from V and 8 bases from J, with 18 bases between. CDR3 residues: CASSADRSWGDIQYF. The CDR3 DNA reads TGTGCCAGCAGCGCCGATAGGTCCTGGGGGGACATTCAGTACTTC.